This T cell receptor (beta chain) stems from a study of T-cell reconstitution after alpha-beta-depleted transplantation in children. Points from the study as a whole: As was reported, about two months after transplant, alpha-beta T cells came from several hundred expanded graft clones.

The CDR3 consists of 17 residues. Germline loops: CDR1 SNHLY, CDR2 FYNNEI. The germline V and J ends were trimmed by 4 bases and 0 bases, with 17 bases remaining between them. Points on this clonotype: The antigen remains undetermined.

Using unique molecular identifiers, the investigators prepared the TCRbeta library. TCRdb re-called the PCR reads with MiXCR, one entry per CDR3 protein. The profile shows about 200,000 distinct CDR3 sequences, approximately 6.9% of them singletons. The gene calls are TRBV2 and TRBJ2-3; D is undetermined. The source is a boy aged 2 to 10 with acute lymphoblastic leukemia, due to receive a stem cell transplant. Sample: PBMCs, taken before TCRalphabeta/CD19-depleted stem cell transplant. CDR3 coding DNA: TGTGCCAGCAGTGCCTACATGATCGGGCGAAGCACAGATACGCAGTATTTT. Amino acids: CASSAYMIGRSTDTQYF.